One sample yielded the 21 T cell receptor beta chains listed below, sequenced in a study of T cell responses to AZD1222 COVID-19 vaccine. Assay: immunoSEQ multiplex PCR; the TCRdb copy retains only in-frame clones and omits some. This sample has about 120,000 clones, with roughly nine tenths found just once. The sample was peripheral blood, taken on day 0 of AZD1222 vaccination. Receptors originate from an adult in good health.

The rearrangement joins TRBV27 to TRBJ2-1; 8 bases agree with TRBD2. With V trimmed by 9 bases and J by 8 bases, 18 bases remained unmatched. The germline V gene encodes CDR1 MNHEY and CDR2 SMNVEV (reference sequence). The CDR3 has 16 amino acids. CDR3 DNA sequence: TGTGCCAGTACCGCTAGTGCGGGAGGTTCTATCGATGAGCAGTTCTTC. This sequence encodes CASTASAGGSIDEQFF.

In its sample, this clone was seen once. J is TRBJ1-6 and V is TRBV5-1; D remains ambiguous. The length of the CDR3 is 16 residues. V lost 5 bases and J lost 0, with 12 bases in between. CDR1 is SGHRS and CDR2 is YFSETQ in the germline V gene. The CDR3 region is CASSWQASSYNSPLHF. The CDR3 DNA is TGCGCCAGCAGTTGGCAGGCAAGCTCCTATAATTCACCCCTCCACTTT.

This clone was detected only once. The J gene is TRBJ2-7, the V gene TRBV18; D might be TRBD1 (6 bases). V was trimmed by 5 bases and J by 11 bases, leaving 16 bases between them. CDR3 length: 12 amino acids. CDR1 is KGHSH, CDR2 LQKENI, per germline. The CDR3 is CASSGGRGVKYF. CDR3 coding DNA: TGTGCCAGCTCAGGGGGCCGGGGCGTAAAGTACTTC.

The chain is built from TRBV6-6 and TRBJ1-5; tentative D call: TRBD1 (5 bases). This CDR3 comprises 15 residues. Germline assignment: CDR1 MNHNY and CDR2 SVGAGI (reference sequence). V was shortened by 3 bases and J by 3 bases, with 12 bases between the two germline ends. DNA for the CDR3: TGTGCCAGCAGTTATGGTTATGGACACAATCAGCCCCAGCATTTT. This gives the protein CASSYGYGHNQPQHF.

The chain recombines TRBV6-5 with TRBJ2-5; 7 bases map to TRBD1. The CDR3 length is 13 residues. Germline lookup yields CDR1 MNHEY and CDR2 SVGAGI. The junction had 5 bases not matched to a gene; V was cut back by 5 bases and J by 5 bases. The CDR3 sequence is CASSITGVETQYF. Here the CDR3 DNA reads TGTGCCAGCAGTATAACAGGGGTCGAGACCCAGTACTTC.

This chain connects TRBV5-6 to TRBJ2-1, with 8 positions matching TRBD1. CDR1 is SGHDT and CDR2 is YYEEEE in the germline V gene. CDR3 size: 14 residues. J gave up 6 bases and V 2 bases, and 4 bases lay outside the gene matches. CDR3 amino acids: CASSLRDRTNEQFF. CDR3 DNA: TGTGCCAGCAGCTTACGGGACAGGACCAATGAGCAGTTCTTC.

This chain uses TRBV7-9 with TRBJ2-2; TRBD2 aligns across 9 bases. The germline V gene encodes CDR1 SEHNR and CDR2 FQNEAQ (reference sequence). The V segment lost 3 bases and the J segment 5 bases; nucleotides outside the gene matches: 4. The CDR3 covers 15 residues. CDR3 sequence: CASSFTSGLTGELFF. The CDR3 DNA follows: TGTGCCAGCAGCTTCACTAGCGGGCTTACCGGGGAGCTGTTTTTT. Together with reference TRBV7-9 and TRBJ2-2, the CDR3 gives the full variable domain: DTGVSQNPRHKITKRGQNVTFRCDPISEHNRLYWYRQTLGQGPEFLTYFQNEAQLEKSRLLSDRFSAERPKGSFSTLEIQRTEQGDSAMYLCASSFTSGLTGELFFGEGSRLTVL.

The chain is built from TRBV5-4 and TRBJ1-1; D unresolved. The ends were cut back, 7 bases at V and 0 bases at J, with 13 bases in the middle. The length of the CDR3 is 14 residues. The germline gives CDR1 SGHNT, CDR2 YYREEE (reference sequence). The CDR3 protein is CASQPEIMNTEAFF. The CDR3 nucleotides read TGTGCCAGCCAACCAGAGATTATGAACACTGAAGCTTTCTTT.

The chain has TRBV27 and TRBJ1-5, with a tentative D call TRBD1 (5 bases). Germline V gene sequence: CDR1 MNHEY, CDR2 SMNVEV (reference sequence). Trimming pared 6 bases from V and 0 bases from J, leaving 15 bases between. The CDR3 is 16 residues long. The CDR3 spells CASRKDDRNSNQPQHF. Written as DNA, the CDR3 is TGTGCCAGCAGAAAAGACGACAGAAATAGCAATCAGCCCCAGCATTTT.

The chain links TRBV24-1 to TRBJ2-2; TRBD1 matches at 9 bases. The CDR3 runs 14 residues. The germline V gene encodes CDR1 KGHDR and CDR2 SFDVKD. Trimming cost V 6 bases and J 5 bases; bases outside gene matches: 3. The CDR3 DNA follows: TGTGCCACCAGTAGACAGGGGGGGACCGGGGAGCTGTTTTTT. Its translation: CATSRQGGTGELFF.

CDR3 protein: CASSERDRGRGSYGYTF. CDR3 DNA sequence: TGTGCCAGCAGTGAGAGGGACAGGGGGCGTGGGAGCTATGGCTACACCTTC. The chain combines TRBV6-1 with TRBJ1-2, with TRBD1 matching 12 bases. Germline V gene data show CDR1 as MNHNS and CDR2 as SASEGT. The trim removed 3 bases at V and 4 bases at J, leaving 9 bases unmatched. This CDR3 has 17 amino acids.

This chain connects TRBV28 to TRBJ1-6, with a weak D call TRBD1 (5 bases). Trimming took 10 bases from V and 4 from J, leaving 8 bases between them. This CDR3 region has 12 residues. CDR1 and CDR2 from the germline V gene are MDHEN and SYDVKM. The CDR3 DNA reads as TGTGCCACGACAGATTATAATTCACCCCTCCACTTT. Its translation is CATTDYNSPLHF.

V gene TRBV18 combines with J gene TRBJ1-6, with D unresolved. The germline V gene encodes CDR1 KGHSH and CDR2 LQKENI. The V gene lost 6 bases and the J gene lost 12 bases, with 9 bases spanning the gap. The CDR3 spans 11 residues. CDR3 nucleotides: TGTGCCAGCTCCTATCAAGGACCCCTCCACTTT. The encoded protein is CASSYQGPLHF.

The rearrangement links TRBV24-1 to TRBJ2-3; D ambiguous. Germline CDR1 is KGHDR and CDR2 is SFDVKD. This CDR3 spans 16 amino acids. Trimming shortened V by 0 bases and J by 0 bases, and 9 bases separated the two germline ends. This chain's CDR3 is CATSDLKGSSTDTQYF. The CDR3 DNA reads TGTGCCACCAGTGATTTGAAGGGCTCTAGCACAGATACGCAGTATTTT.

The chain uses TRBV5-1 and TRBJ1-1; no clear D gene. CDR1 and CDR2 (germline): SGHRS, YFSETQ. The CDR3 is 13 amino acids. The V end lost 9 bases, the J end lost 3 bases, and 15 bases lay between the germline ends. CDR3 sequence: CATQDAHDTEAFF. As DNA, the CDR3 is TGCGCCACCCAGGACGCCCATGACACTGAAGCTTTCTTT.

This chain connects TRBV12-3 or TRBV12-4 to TRBJ1-2; D possibly corresponds to TRBD1 (5 bases). V lost 5 bases and J lost 8, with 12 bases in between. This CDR3 is built from 12 residues. The chain's CDR3 is CASSPTGDGYTF. The CDR3 DNA reads TGTGCCAGCAGTCCCACGGGGGACGGCTACACCTTC.

The chain is built from TRBV10-3 and TRBJ1-1, with 7 bases matching TRBD1. The CDR3 has 14 residues. The V gene's germline CDR1 is ENHRY and CDR2 SYGVKD. J gave up 3 bases and V 0 bases, and 1 base lay outside the gene matches. Here the CDR3 reads CAISESGGYTEAFF. The DNA for the CDR3 is TGTGCCATCAGTGAGTCAGGGGGCTACACTGAAGCTTTCTTT.

The V gene is TRBV15, the J gene TRBJ1-1; no definite D call. Germline values: CDR1 LNHNV, CDR2 YYDKDF (reference sequence). Between the trimmed V and J ends, which lost 0 bases and 7 bases, there was a span of 15 bases. There are 15 residues in the CDR3. This CDR3 reads CATSRDWQAKLEAFF. The CDR3 DNA is TGTGCCACCAGCAGAGATTGGCAGGCGAAACTTGAAGCTTTCTTT.

The chain joins TRBV5-4 to TRBJ2-4, with D perhaps TRBD2 (6 bases). V lost 2 bases and J lost 8, with 11 bases in between. This CDR3 comprises 13 residues. Looked up from germline, CDR1 is SGHNT and CDR2 is YYREEE (reference sequence). The CDR3 protein is CASSFSGGDIQYF. CDR3 nucleotide sequence: TGTGCCAGCAGCTTTTCAGGCGGGGACATTCAGTACTTC.

This clone has a single count. The rearrangement links TRBV5-8 to TRBJ2-6, with D unclear. The CDR3 spans 12 residues. CDR1 is SGHTS, CDR2 YDEGEE, per germline. Trimming removed 3 bases at V and 4 bases at J, with 2 bases between. The CDR3 protein is CASSSGANVLTF. CDR3 sequence (DNA): TGTGCCAGCAGCTCCGGGGCCAACGTCCTGACTTTC.

Only one count was recorded for this clone. This chain links TRBV9 with TRBJ1-5, with D possibly matching TRBD1 (6 bases). Trimming left V 1 base short and J 7 bases short, with 12 bases between. Germline CDR1 reads SGDLS; CDR2 reads YYNGEE. CDR3 length equals 14 residues. Here the CDR3 reads CASSVSGAGQPQHF. CDR3 in DNA: TGTGCCAGCAGCGTATCAGGGGCAGGGCAGCCCCAGCATTTT.